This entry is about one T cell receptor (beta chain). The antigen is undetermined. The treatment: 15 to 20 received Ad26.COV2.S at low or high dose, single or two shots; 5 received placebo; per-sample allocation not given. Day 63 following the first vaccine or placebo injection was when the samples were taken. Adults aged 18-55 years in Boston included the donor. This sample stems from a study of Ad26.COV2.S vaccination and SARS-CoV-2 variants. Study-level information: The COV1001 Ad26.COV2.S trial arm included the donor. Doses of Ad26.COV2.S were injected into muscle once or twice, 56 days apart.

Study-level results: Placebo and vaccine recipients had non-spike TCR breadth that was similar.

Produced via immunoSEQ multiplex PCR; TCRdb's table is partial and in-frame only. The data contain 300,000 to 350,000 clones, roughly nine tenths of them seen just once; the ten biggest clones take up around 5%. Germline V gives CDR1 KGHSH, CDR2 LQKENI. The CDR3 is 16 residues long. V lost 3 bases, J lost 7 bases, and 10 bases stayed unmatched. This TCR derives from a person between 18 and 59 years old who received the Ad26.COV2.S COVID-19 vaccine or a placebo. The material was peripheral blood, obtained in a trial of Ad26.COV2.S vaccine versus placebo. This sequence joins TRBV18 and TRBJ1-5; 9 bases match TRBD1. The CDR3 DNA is TGTGCCAGCTCACCCTCATACCGGGACAGGGAACAGCCCCAGCATTTT. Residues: CASSPSYRDREQPQHF.